This entry concerns a single T cell receptor beta chain. This sample is drawn from a study of blood T cell repertoires in COVID-19. Method: immunoSEQ multiplex PCR; TCRdb's copy keeps in-frame clones and lacks some. Of roughly 37,000 clones listed, 60% to 85% are singletons. With V trimmed by 6 bases and J by 3 bases, 15 bases remained unmatched. The germline CDR1 and CDR2 sequences are MNHEY and SVGEGT. The CDR3 is 17 residues long. Sequencing was carried out using peripheral blood. The sequence derives from a man aged 55 to 70 with active COVID-19. The chain carries TRBV6-2 or TRBV6-3 and TRBJ2-3; 7 nucleotides align to TRBD2. CDR3 loop: CASSLGPWRGWTDTQYF. The CDR3 nucleotides read TGTGCCAGCAGCCTGGGGCCATGGCGGGGGTGGACAGATACGCAGTATTTT.